This is a list of T cell receptor beta chains from one sample in a study of blood T cell repertoires in COVID-19. Measured with immunoSEQ multiplex PCR; TCRdb has only the in-frame clones, and not every one. The sample includes about 100,000 clones, approximately 86% seen only once; the top ten take about 2.5%. Source material: PBMCs or T cells enriched from blood (not recorded which). These receptors all stem from a woman aged 45-59 years who had recovered from COVID-19. Both conserved end residues are part of each CDR3. A D gene is named only where the DNA matches it firmly. A clone size is listed for some rows: how often the clone was seen (once, few, many), or a class if it is expanded.

CDR3,DNA,size,J,D,V
CASSPPTGSGNTIYF,TGTGCCAGCTCACCACCGACAGGGTCTGGAAACACCATATATTTT,.,TRBJ1-3,TRBD1,TRBV18
CASSSGAVSYGYTF,TGTGCCAGCAGCTCAGGGGCAGTGTCCTATGGCTACACCTTC,.,TRBJ1-2,.,TRBV3-1/TRBV3-2
CASGTGSSYEQYF,TGTGCCAGCGGGACAGGGTCCTCGTACGAGCAGTACTTC,.,TRBJ2-7,TRBD1,TRBV28
CAIMVGVDTQYF,TGTGCCATCATGGTCGGAGTAGATACGCAGTATTTT,.,TRBJ2-3,.,TRBV10-3
CASSKGQGTGELFF,TGTGCCAGCAGCAAAGGACAGGGAACCGGGGAGCTGTTTTTT,once,TRBJ2-2,TRBD1,TRBV2
CASSSTLHRGGEQYF,TGTGCCAGCAGTTCAACCTTACACAGGGGAGGCGAGCAGTACTTC,once,TRBJ2-7,.,TRBV6-5
CASSYSTEVWGNTIYF,TGTGCCAGCAGTTATAGCACCGAGGTGTGGGGAAACACCATATATTTT,.,TRBJ1-3,.,TRBV28
CASSLDLGYTF,TGTGCCAGCAGTTTAGATCTTGGCTACACCTTC,.,TRBJ1-2,.,TRBV12-3/TRBV12-4
CASSSGTSTYTF,TGTGCCAGCAGCTCCGGGACATCTACGTACACCTTC,.,TRBJ1-2,.,TRBV7-8
CASSQGAANYGYTF,TGTGCCAGCAGCCAAGGCGCTGCCAACTATGGCTACACCTTC,.,TRBJ1-2,.,TRBV14
CAIMSGGPYEQYF,TGTGCCATCATGAGCGGAGGACCCTACGAGCAGTACTTC,once,TRBJ2-7,.,TRBV10-3
CASSPRTDNSPLHF,TGTGCCAGCAGCCCCCGGACTGACAATTCACCCCTCCACTTT,.,TRBJ1-6,.,TRBV7-8
CASGTGGTYEQYF,TGTGCCAGTGGGACAGGGGGAACCTACGAGCAGTACTTC,.,TRBJ2-7,TRBD1,TRBV28
CASSAFYGTSWIVF,TGTGCCAGCAGTGCTTTTTACGGGACTAGCTGGATCGTCTTC,.,TRBJ2-1,TRBD2,TRBV28
CASSEWGLAGGGYEQYF,TGTGCCAGCAGTGAATGGGGACTAGCGGGAGGGGGTTACGAGCAGTACTTC,.,TRBJ2-7,TRBD2,TRBV2
CASSDMTGTLYNSPLHF,TGTGCCAGCAGTGATATGACAGGGACTCTCTATAATTCACCCCTCCACTTT,.,TRBJ1-6,TRBD1,TRBV5-8
CASSYSSADTQYF,TGTGCCAGCAGTTATTCCTCGGCAGATACGCAGTATTTT,.,TRBJ2-3,.,TRBV12-3/TRBV12-4